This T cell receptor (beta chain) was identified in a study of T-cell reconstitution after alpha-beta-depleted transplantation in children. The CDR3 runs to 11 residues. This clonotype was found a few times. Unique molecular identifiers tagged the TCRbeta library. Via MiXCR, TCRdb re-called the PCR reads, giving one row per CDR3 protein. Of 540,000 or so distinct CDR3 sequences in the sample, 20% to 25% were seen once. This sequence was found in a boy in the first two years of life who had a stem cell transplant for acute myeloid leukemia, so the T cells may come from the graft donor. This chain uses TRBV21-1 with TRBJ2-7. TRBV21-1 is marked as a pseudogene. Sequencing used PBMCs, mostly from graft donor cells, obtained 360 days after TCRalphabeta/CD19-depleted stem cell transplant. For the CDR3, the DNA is TGTGCCAGCAGACAGCGCTACGAGCAGTACGTC. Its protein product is CASRQRYEQYV.